Here is one T cell receptor beta chain with its context. The antigen is unknown. CDR3 length: 13 amino acids. Trimming removed 5 bases from V and 10 bases from J; junction bases left unmatched: 6. The germline gives CDR1 LNHDA, CDR2 SQIVND (reference sequence). The sample originates from a study of cytomegalovirus exposure and HLA in healthy donors. Broader study findings: Roughly uniform depth of sequencing across donors was assumed in presence/absence analyses. For most TCR beta V segments, an earlier analysis put the productive rate at about 90% or about 30% of the time. Exclusion applied to some V segments, including TRBV6-2 and TRBV6-3, as they were indistinguishable.

PCR used 60 Vbeta primers and 13 Jbeta primers. Measured with immunoSEQ multiplex PCR; TCRdb has only the in-frame clones, and not every one. The sample has 200,000 or so clones; 75% to 90% are singletons. The source material was PBMCs. The V gene is TRBV19, the J gene TRBJ2-1; the match to TRBD2 covers 9 bases. The clonotype was recovered from a woman in her forties or fifties in good health and CMV-seropositive. CDR3 sequence: CASSLREGWEQFF. The CDR3 DNA sequence: TGTGCCAGTAGTCTGCGGGAGGGTTGGGAGCAGTTCTTC.